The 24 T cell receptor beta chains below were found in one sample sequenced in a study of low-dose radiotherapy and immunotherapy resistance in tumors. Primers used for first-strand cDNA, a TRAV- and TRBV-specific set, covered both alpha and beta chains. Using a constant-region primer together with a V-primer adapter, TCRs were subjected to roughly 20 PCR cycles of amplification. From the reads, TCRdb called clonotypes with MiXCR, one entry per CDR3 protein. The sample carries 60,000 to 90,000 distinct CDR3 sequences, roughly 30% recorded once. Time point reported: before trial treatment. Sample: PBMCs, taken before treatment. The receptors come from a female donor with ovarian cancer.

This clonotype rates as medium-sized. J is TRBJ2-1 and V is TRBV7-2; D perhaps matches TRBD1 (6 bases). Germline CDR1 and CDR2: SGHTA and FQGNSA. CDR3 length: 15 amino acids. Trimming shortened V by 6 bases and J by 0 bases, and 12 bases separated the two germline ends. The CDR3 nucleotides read TGTGCCAGCAGTTCGGACAGCAGCTCCTACAATGAGCAGTTCTTC. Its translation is CASSSDSSSYNEQFF.

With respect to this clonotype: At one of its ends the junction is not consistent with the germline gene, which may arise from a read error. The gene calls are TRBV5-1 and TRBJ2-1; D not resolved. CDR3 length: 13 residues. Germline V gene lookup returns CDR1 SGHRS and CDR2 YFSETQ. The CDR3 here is CASSLFTNNEQSF. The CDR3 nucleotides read TGCGCCAGCAGCTTGTTCACGAACAATGAGCAGTCCTTC.

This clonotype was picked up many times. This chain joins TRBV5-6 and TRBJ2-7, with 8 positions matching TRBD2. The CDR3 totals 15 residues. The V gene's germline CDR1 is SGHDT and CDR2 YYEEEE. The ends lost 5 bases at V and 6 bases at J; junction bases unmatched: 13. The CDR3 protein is CASRLRGMSGGEQYF. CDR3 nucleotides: TGTGCCAGCAGGTTAAGGGGGATGAGCGGGGGCGAGCAGTACTTC.

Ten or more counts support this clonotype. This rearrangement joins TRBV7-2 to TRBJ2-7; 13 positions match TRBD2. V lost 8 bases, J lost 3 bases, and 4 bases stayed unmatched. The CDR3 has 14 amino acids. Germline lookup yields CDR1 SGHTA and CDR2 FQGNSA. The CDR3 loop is CASRRTSGGYEQYF. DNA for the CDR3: TGTGCCAGCCGAAGGACTAGCGGGGGCTACGAGCAGTACTTC.

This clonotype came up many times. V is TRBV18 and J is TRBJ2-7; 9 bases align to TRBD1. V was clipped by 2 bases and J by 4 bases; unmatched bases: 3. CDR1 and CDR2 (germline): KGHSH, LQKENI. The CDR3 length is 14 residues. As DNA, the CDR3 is TGTGCCAGCTCACCAGGGACAGGGCCTTACGAGCAGTACTTC. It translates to CASSPGTGPYEQYF.

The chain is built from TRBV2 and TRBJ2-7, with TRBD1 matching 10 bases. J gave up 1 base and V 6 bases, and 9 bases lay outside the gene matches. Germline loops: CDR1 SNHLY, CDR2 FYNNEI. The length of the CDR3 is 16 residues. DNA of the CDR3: TGTGCCAGCAGGACCCCGGGACAGGGGTTATCCTACGAGCAGTACTTC. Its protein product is CASRTPGQGLSYEQYF.

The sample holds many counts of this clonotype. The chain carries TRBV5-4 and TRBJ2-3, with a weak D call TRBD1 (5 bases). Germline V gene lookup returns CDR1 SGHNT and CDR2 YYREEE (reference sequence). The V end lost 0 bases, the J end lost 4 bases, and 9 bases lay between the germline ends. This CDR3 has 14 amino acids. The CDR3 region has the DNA TGTGCCAGCAGCTTGGTGCAGGGTTCAGATACGCAGTATTTT. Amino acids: CASSLVQGSDTQYF.

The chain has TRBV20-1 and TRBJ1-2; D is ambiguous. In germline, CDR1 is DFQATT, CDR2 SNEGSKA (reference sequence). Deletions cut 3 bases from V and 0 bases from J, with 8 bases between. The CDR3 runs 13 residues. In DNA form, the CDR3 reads TGCAGTGCTAGTGACTCTTCTAACTATGGCTACACCTTC. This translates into CSASDSSNYGYTF.

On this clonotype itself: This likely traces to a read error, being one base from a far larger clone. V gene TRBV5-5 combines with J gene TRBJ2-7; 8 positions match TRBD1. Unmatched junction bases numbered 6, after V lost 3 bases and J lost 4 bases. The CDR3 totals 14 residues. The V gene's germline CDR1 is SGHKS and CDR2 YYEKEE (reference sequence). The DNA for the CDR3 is TGTGCCAGCAGCTCCGACAGGGGCGTATACGAGCAGTACTTC. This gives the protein CASSSDRGVYEQYF. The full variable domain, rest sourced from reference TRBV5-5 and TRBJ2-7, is DAGVTQSPTHLIKTRGQQVTLRCSPISGHKSVSWYQQVLGQGPQFIFQYYEKEERGRGNFPDRFSARQFPNYSSELNVNALLLGDSALYLCASSSDRGVYEQYFGPGTRLTVT.

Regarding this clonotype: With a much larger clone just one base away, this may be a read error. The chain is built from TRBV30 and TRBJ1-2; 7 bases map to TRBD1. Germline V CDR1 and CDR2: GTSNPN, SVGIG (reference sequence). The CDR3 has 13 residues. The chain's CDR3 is CAWIAGGGYVYTF. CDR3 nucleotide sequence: TGTGCCTGGATTGCAGGGGGAGGGTATGTCTACACCTTC.

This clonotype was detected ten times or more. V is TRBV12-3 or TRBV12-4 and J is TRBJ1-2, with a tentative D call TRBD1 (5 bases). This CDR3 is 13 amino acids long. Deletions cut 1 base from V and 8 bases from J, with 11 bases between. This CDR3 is CASSLDRTGGYTF. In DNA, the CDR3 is TGTGCCAGCAGTTTAGACAGGACGGGCGGCTACACCTTC.

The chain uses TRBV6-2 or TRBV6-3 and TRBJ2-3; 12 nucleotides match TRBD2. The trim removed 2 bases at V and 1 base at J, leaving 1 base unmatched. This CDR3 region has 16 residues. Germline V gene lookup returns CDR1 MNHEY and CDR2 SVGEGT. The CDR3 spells CASSYGLAGRTDTQYF. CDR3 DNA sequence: TGTGCCAGCAGTTACGGACTAGCGGGGCGCACAGATACGCAGTATTTT.

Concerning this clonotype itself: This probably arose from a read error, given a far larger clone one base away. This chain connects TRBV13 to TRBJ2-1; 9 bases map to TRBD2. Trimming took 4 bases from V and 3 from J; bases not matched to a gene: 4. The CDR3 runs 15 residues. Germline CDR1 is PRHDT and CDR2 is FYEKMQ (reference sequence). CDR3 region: CASSWTSEIYNEQFF. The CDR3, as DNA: TGTGCCAGCAGCTGGACTAGCGAGATCTACAATGAGCAGTTCTTC.

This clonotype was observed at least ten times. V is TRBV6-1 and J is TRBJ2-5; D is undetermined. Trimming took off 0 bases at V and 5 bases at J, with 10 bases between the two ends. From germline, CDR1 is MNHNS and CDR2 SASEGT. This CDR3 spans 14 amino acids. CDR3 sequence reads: CASSEARRVETQYF. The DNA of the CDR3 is TGTGCCAGCAGTGAAGCCCGTCGTGTGGAGACCCAGTACTTC.

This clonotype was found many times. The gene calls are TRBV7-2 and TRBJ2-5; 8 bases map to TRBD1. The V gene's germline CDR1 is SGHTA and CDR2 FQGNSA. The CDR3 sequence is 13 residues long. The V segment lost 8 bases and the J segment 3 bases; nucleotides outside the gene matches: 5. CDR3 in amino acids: CASGRQGKETQYF. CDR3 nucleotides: TGTGCCAGCGGACGACAGGGGAAAGAGACCCAGTACTTC.

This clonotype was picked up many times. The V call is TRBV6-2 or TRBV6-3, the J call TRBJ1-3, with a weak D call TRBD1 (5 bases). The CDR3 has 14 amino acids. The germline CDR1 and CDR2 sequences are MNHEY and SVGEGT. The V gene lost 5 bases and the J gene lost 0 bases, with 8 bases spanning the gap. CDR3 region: CASSGTSSGNTIYF. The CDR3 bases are TGTGCCAGCAGTGGGACGAGCTCTGGAAACACCATATATTTT.

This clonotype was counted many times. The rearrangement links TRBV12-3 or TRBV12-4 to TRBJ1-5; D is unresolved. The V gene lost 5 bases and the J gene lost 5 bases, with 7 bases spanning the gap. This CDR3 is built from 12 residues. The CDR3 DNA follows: TGTGCCAGCAGTCATACAGATCAGCCCCAGCATTTT. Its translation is CASSHTDQPQHF.

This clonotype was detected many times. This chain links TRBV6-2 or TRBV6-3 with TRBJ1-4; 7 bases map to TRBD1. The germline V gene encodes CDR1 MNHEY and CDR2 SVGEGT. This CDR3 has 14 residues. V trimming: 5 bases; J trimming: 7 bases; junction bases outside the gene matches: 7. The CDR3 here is CASSVAGDSEKLFF. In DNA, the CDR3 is TGTGCCAGCAGTGTCGCGGGGGACAGTGAAAAACTGTTTTTT.

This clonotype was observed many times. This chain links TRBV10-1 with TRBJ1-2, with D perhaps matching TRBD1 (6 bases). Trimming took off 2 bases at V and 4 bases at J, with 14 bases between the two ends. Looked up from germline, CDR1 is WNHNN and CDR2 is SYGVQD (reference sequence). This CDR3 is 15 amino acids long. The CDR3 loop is CASSEDRRGSYGYTF. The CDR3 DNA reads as TGCGCCAGCAGTGAGGATCGCAGGGGTAGCTATGGCTACACCTTC.

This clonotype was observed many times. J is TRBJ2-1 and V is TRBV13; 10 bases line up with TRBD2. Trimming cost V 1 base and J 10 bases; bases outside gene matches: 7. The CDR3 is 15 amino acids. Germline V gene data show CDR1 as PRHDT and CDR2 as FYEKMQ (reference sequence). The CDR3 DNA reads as TGTGCCAGCAGCTTAGTCCAGCGGGGGGGACGCGAGCAGTTCTTC. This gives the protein CASSLVQRGGREQFF.

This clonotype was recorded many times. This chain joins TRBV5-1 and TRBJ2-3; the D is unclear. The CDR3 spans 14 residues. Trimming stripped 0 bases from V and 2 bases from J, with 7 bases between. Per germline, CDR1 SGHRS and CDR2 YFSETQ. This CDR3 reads CASSLGQLTDTQYF. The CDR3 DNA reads TGCGCCAGCAGCTTGGGTCAGCTCACAGATACGCAGTATTTT.

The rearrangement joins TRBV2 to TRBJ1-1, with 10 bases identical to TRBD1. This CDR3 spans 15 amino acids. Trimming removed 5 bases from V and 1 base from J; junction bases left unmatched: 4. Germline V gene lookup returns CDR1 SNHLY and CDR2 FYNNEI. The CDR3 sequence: CASSNRQGANTEAFF. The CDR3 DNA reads TGTGCCAGCAGTAACCGACAGGGGGCGAACACTGAAGCTTTCTTT.

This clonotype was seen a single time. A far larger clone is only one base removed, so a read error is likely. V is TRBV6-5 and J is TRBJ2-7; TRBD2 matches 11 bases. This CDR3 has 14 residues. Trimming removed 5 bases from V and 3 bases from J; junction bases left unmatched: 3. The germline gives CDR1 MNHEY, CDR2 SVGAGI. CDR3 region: CASSHGTSGYEQYF. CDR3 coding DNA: TGTGCCAGCAGTCACGGGACTAGCGGCTACGAGCAGTACTTC.

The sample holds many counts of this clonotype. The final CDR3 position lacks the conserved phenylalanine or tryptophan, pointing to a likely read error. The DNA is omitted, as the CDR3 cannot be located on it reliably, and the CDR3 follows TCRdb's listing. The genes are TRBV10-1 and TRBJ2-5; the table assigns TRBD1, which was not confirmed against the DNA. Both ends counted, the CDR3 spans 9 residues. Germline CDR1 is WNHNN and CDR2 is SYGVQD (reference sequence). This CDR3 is CASSDDSPI.